These 15 T cell receptor beta chains were sequenced from one sample in a study of blood T cell repertoires in COVID-19. TCRdb keeps only in-frame clones here, not all; method: immunoSEQ multiplex PCR. Found here are approximately 180,000 clones, around 89% of them singletons; the top ten hold approximately 4%. Sequencing used peripheral blood. These receptors came from a human donor in a cohort sampled during active COVID-19.

The chain combines TRBV7-8 with TRBJ1-1; D perhaps matches TRBD1 (6 bases). The ends were cut back, 1 base at V and 6 bases at J, with 9 bases in the middle. The length of the CDR3 is 13 residues. CDR1 is SGHVS and CDR2 is FQNEAQ in the germline V gene. The CDR3 bases are TGTGCCAGCAGCTTAGGACAGGATGCTGAAGCTTTCTTT. Protein product: CASSLGQDAEAFF.

The chain combines TRBV19 with TRBJ2-1; D uncertain. The V gene lost 3 bases and the J gene lost 6 bases, with 15 bases spanning the gap. The length of the CDR3 is 15 residues. Germline V gene lookup returns CDR1 LNHDA and CDR2 SQIVND (reference sequence). The CDR3 spells CASSIQLFIANEQFF. In DNA form, the CDR3 reads TGTGCCAGTAGTATCCAACTGTTTATAGCCAATGAGCAGTTCTTC.

V usage is TRBV9 and J usage is TRBJ2-1; tentative D call: TRBD1 (6 bases). Germline-derived CDR1 and CDR2 are SGDLS and YYNGEE. CDR3 length: 17 residues. Trimming shortened V by 0 bases and J by 7 bases, and 20 bases separated the two germline ends. CDR3 sequence (DNA): TGTGCCAGCAGCGTAGAGGGCCGACAGGTCACGCGGAATGAGCAGTTCTTC. This codes for CASSVEGRQVTRNEQFF.

This rearrangement joins TRBV12-3 or TRBV12-4 to TRBJ2-1; tentative D call: TRBD1 (6 bases). The CDR3 is made up of 13 amino acids. V gave up 5 bases and J gave up 10 bases, with 15 bases separating them. The CDR3 DNA follows: TGTGCCAGCAGTCAGGGGACCCATGGGGAGCAGTTCTTC. It specifies CASSQGTHGEQFF.

This clone has just one count. The chain joins TRBV5-4 to TRBJ2-6; D is perhaps TRBD2 (5 bases). CDR1 SGHNT and CDR2 YYREEE come from the germline V gene (reference sequence). The V and J ends lost 3 bases and 9 bases respectively, with 22 bases between them. This CDR3 is 17 amino acids long. CDR3 coding DNA: TGTGCCAGCAGCTCCGTTGCCGGGGTTCGGTTAGGCAACGTCCTGACTTTC. Protein: CASSSVAGVRLGNVLTF.

J is TRBJ2-7 and V is TRBV10-3; TRBD2 matches at 10 bases. This CDR3 region has 14 residues. V lost 3 bases to trimming and J lost 9 bases; unmatched junction nucleotides: 8. Germline CDR1 and CDR2: ENHRY and SYGVKD. CDR3 DNA sequence: TGTGCCATCAGTGAACTAGCGGGGATGATCGTGCAGTACTTC. It is translated as CAISELAGMIVQYF.

The table lists this clone with a few counts. This chain connects TRBV6-1 to TRBJ1-2; D is possibly TRBD1 (6 bases). There are 15 residues in the CDR3. Germline CDR1 is MNHNS and CDR2 is SASEGT. Trimming took 3 bases from V and 5 from J, leaving 16 bases between them. Here the CDR3 reads CASSDRDTRLYGYTF. The CDR3 DNA reads as TGTGCCAGCAGTGATCGGGACACACGACTTTATGGCTACACCTTC.

V usage is TRBV5-1 and J usage is TRBJ2-6, with 7 bases lining up with TRBD1. V was pared by 5 bases and J by 0 bases, with 11 bases of the junction left unmatched. Germline values: CDR1 SGHRS, CDR2 YFSETQ. The CDR3 consists of 18 residues. The CDR3 DNA reads as TGCGCCAGCAGACCCTACGGGACAGAAACCTCTGGGGCCAACGTCCTGACTTTC. It translates to CASRPYGTETSGANVLTF.

This chain uses TRBV6-5 with TRBJ2-7, with 7 positions matching TRBD2. From germline, CDR1 is MNHEY and CDR2 SVGAGI. Unmatched junction bases numbered 6, after V lost 4 bases and J lost 6 bases. The CDR3 extends over 13 amino acids. CDR3 DNA sequence: TGTGCCAGCAGTTTAGCGGGCCGTAGCGAGCAGTACTTC. Translating it yields CASSLAGRSEQYF.

This clone was seen once. Because it lacks the conserved phenylalanine or tryptophan at the end, this CDR3 is likely a read error. The DNA is omitted, as the CDR3 cannot be located on it reliably, and the CDR3 follows TCRdb's listing. This rearrangement joins TRBV7-2 to TRBJ1-4; TRBD1 is taken as the D call from the table, unchecked against the DNA. The CDR3 length is 12 residues, termini included. Germline CDR1 reads SGHTA; CDR2 reads FQGNSA. The CDR3 protein is CASSSKPGQGGP.

The chain has TRBV19 and TRBJ1-5; D gene unclear. Germline lookup yields CDR1 LNHDA and CDR2 SQIVND (reference sequence). V shed 1 base and J shed 0 bases, with 7 bases lying between them. This CDR3 is built from 15 residues. Here the CDR3 DNA reads TGTGCCAGTAGTATAGTAGCAGATAGCAATCAGCCCCAGCATTTT. Translating gives CASSIVADSNQPQHF.

The chain couples TRBV19 to TRBJ1-1; the D is unclear. Trimming removed 5 bases at V and 3 bases at J, with 13 bases between. CDR3 length: 14 amino acids. Germline-derived CDR1 and CDR2 are LNHDA and SQIVND (reference sequence). The CDR3 DNA follows: TGTGCCAGTAGTGTGAGTGGGAGATACACTGAAGCTTTCTTT. Its translation is CASSVSGRYTEAFF.

V is TRBV4-3 and J is TRBJ2-2; a weak D match, TRBD1 (6 bases). Looked up from germline, CDR1 is LGHNA and CDR2 is YSLEER. The CDR3 runs to 15 residues. The V end was cut by 0 bases, the J end by 4 bases, with 9 bases between. The CDR3 DNA is TGCGCCAGCAGCCAAGATCAAGGGGGCACCGGGGAGCTGTTTTTT. It encodes CASSQDQGGTGELFF.

The chain has TRBV6-5 and TRBJ1-4; D may be TRBD1 (6 bases). Germline CDR1 is MNHEY and CDR2 is SVGAGI. The CDR3 is made up of 13 amino acids. V shed 8 bases and J shed 5 bases, with 12 bases lying between them. The CDR3 DNA is TGTGCCAGCCGCCCAAGGGGGAATGAAAAACTGTTTTTT. The encoded protein is CASRPRGNEKLFF.

The gene calls are TRBV7-6 and TRBJ2-7; the D gene is possibly TRBD2 (6 bases). Deletions cut 1 base from V and 0 bases from J, with 13 bases between. CDR1 and CDR2 (germline): SGHVS, FNYEAQ. There are 16 residues in the CDR3. This CDR3 reads CASSLEVSGNSYEQYF. The CDR3 region has the DNA TGTGCCAGCAGCTTAGAGGTTAGCGGTAACTCCTACGAGCAGTACTTC.